This TCR beta chain emerged from a study of T cells in Graves' hyperthyroidism and ophthalmopathy. Study-wide findings and caveats: Ophthalmopathy, as predicted by the model, came a median 6.5 months after the prediction. Most expanded thyroid clonotypes above 0.001 also appeared in blood.

RNA transcripts served as the template for amplifying TCR beta CDR3 regions. RT-PCR in the first round (using the HTBI primer set) targeted the TCR CDR3. In TCRdb, the multiplex PCR reads were re-called with MiXCR into one record per CDR3 protein. The sample lists 530,000 or so distinct CDR3 sequences, approximately 24% occurring once. CDR1 and CDR2 from the germline V gene are SGHAT and FQNNGV. V was pared by 5 bases and J by 0 bases, with 17 bases between. This CDR3 has 18 residues. On this clonotype: Its matching antigen is unknown.

Exclusion followed for patients with uncontrolled infection, other autoimmune disease, pregnancy or lactation. Fresh 10 ml peripheral blood yielded PBMCs. The V gene is TRBV11-2, the J gene TRBJ2-6; D perhaps matches TRBD1 (6 bases). The sample consisted of blood. This clonotype was obtained from a woman aged 25 to 45 with Graves' ophthalmopathy. The CDR3 bases are TGTGCCAGCAGCAACCGGGACATATCCTACTCTGGGGCCAACGTCCTGACTTTC. Translation gives CASSNRDISYSGANVLTF.